This T cell receptor beta chain was identified during a study of cytomegalovirus exposure and HLA in healthy donors. In the study overall: Some 85 million unique TCRs from HLA-typed donors were held in an early data release.

This clone was counted a few times. 60 Vbeta and 13 Jbeta primers were used in PCR. Original processing notes: Later analysis identified 80 million to 85 million unique TCR beta chains, about 12 million shared. Produced via immunoSEQ multiplex PCR; TCRdb's table is partial and in-frame only. The V and J calls and clone size were taken over from that table, and D and trimming were inferred from the DNA. The repertoire includes about 140,000 clones, roughly three quarters of them detected once, and 4.9% sits in the top ten. CDR1 SGHRS and CDR2 YFSETQ come from the germline V gene. The length of the CDR3 is 16 residues. V dropped 4 bases and J dropped 4 bases, with 17 bases sitting between them.

The receptor was derived from a woman aged 45-65 years in good health and CMV-seronegative. The V call is TRBV5-1, the J call TRBJ1-4; TRBD1 is a possible D gene (5 bases). Material for sequencing was PBMCs. The CDR3 loop is CASSGTAGQNNEKLFF. The CDR3, as DNA: TGCGCCAGCAGCGGAACCGCGGGGCAGAATAATGAAAAACTGTTTTTT.